This record looks at one T cell receptor beta chain sequence and its context. This clone appeared once. Its antigen remains unidentified. Per-base quality was not reported, and no clone a single base away is much larger than it. Library preparation was by the immunoSEQ multiplex PCR assay. For the multiplex PCR, a mixture combining 60 forward primers for TCR Vbeta segments and 13 reverse primers for TCR Jbeta segments was used. A multiplex PCR assay on genomic DNA amplified the CDR3 region of rearranged TCR beta genes. On the Illumina HiSeq System, the amplified TCR beta libraries were sequenced as 87-base-pair reads. In the source study's methods: A later analysis counted about 82 million unique TCR beta chains across the 600 to 850 repertoires, and 10 million to 12 million of these chains were shared by at least two donors. A nearest-neighbor algorithm error-corrected the raw reads and collapsed the reads into unique sequences, merging closely related sequences to remove PCR and sequencing errors. To assign V, D and J gene segments, CDR3 sequences were aligned to IMGT reference sequences. For a sequence to be retained, a match of at least six nucleotides was required to both a V gene segment and a J gene segment. Rearrangements were called productive when the CDR3 lacked stop codons and stayed in frame with V and J; all others were non-productive. Following IMGT convention, CDR3 was defined as the stretch from the second conserved V-encoded cysteine to the conserved J-encoded phenylalanine. Sequences without an unambiguous match to a single V gene segment were excluded from the earlier analysis of about 600 of the donors. In an earlier analysis of some 590 of the donors, a V segment was called functional when productive rearrangements were above 56.7%, and segregating when the standard deviation between donors exceeded 5%. A statistical classification framework was developed to diagnose cytomegalovirus status using the catalog of TCR beta chain sequences. V and J gene assignment, in a later analysis, came from comparing TCR nucleotide sequences with IMGT/GENE-DB human TR gene sequences. In a later analysis, CDR3 sequences and most-parsimonious VDJ recombination scenarios were assigned using the TCRdist pipeline. In a later analysis, every TCR beta chain was defined by the combination of its CDR3 amino acid sequence and its V-gene family, and reads without a unique V-gene family were dropped. A later analysis removed 550 to 700 highly shared, low-generation-probability nucleotide sequences to deal with suspected cross-contamination and a sequencing artifact. In a later analysis, a clonal expansion index for each public chain was calculated from normalized within-repertoire ranks of inferred template counts. In a later analysis, generation probabilities were computed using a VDJ recombination model fitted to out-of-frame rearrangements, and the results were checked against IGoR. In a later analysis, hypergeometric tests were used to score TCR-TCR, TCR-HLA and TCR-CMV co-occurrence, with a repertoire-size bias correction applied to TCR pairs. False discovery rates were estimated in a later analysis by permuting HLA or CMV assignments 20 times. In a later analysis, co-occurring TCRs were grouped using DBSCAN, and TCRdist sequence similarity was added for clustering within HLA-allele-positive subsets. Repertoires with fewer than 30,000 or more than 120,000 public chains were left out of co-occurrence clustering, as were four to six repertoires with anomalous nucleotide sharing. Drawn from immuneACCESS, this table holds only the in-frame rearrangements with V and J called that TCRdb kept. Clones are partly lost; checked studies trace under half to an unresolved V gene and leave the rest unexplained. That table furnishes V, J and clone size, whereas the DNA furnished D and trimming. In this sample the table shows fewer than 250,000 clones, more than 85% of which occur a single time. The ten top clones hold roughly 1.9% of the sample.

The cohort was made up of about 610 healthy bone marrow donors. At the time of sampling, all cohort members were nominally healthy, though unrecorded immune exposures were likely present. The donor was CMV seronegative and belonged to the group of 380 or so seronegative cohort members. Every donor gave a peripheral blood sample, and the peripheral blood mononuclear cells from that sample were used for TCR beta sequencing. The Qiagen DNeasy Blood Extraction Kit was used to extract genomic DNA from the blood cell samples. This sample was included in a study of cytomegalovirus exposure and HLA in healthy donors (TCRdb year 2017). The study in broad terms: According to an earlier analysis of 587 of the donors, about 179 million T cells yielded 90 million to 140 million unique TCR beta sequences and around 280 Gb of sequence data. An early release that covered 500 to 800 HLA-typed donors contained approximately 300 gigabases of sequencing data and around 80 million unique TCR sequences. The genetic ancestry cluster associated with self-reported Caucasian donors included about four fifths of the roughly 400 genotyped donors. The study aimed to test whether cataloging public T cell receptors could reveal signatures of past pathogen exposure. Using immunosequencing, the study profiled T cell repertoires from 666 subjects and related those repertoires to cytomegalovirus serostatus. Along with the roughly 710-subject first cohort, a separate validation cohort of more than 90 different subjects was used. To predict cytomegalovirus infection status, the study combined high-throughput TCR immunosequencing, statistical association of individual TCRs with disease status, and machine learning. A later analysis re-analyzed previously published TCR beta repertoires from approximately 670 donors and added high-resolution HLA genotyping to study TCR occurrence patterns. Rather than drawing on any new phenotypic data, the later analysis identified candidate immune exposures from TCR beta sequences and the way those sequences occurred across donors. To decide whether each TCR beta V gene segment behaved as functional or pseudogenic, an earlier analysis of fewer than 750 of the donors relied on high-throughput TCR beta sequencing. Donor age, sex, ethnicity and CMV serostatus were compiled alongside the repertoire data. Genome-wide SNP genotypes for about three fifths of the 666 donors were used in a later genetic analysis, which treated that subset as a discovery cohort. All discovery cohort repertoires had been generated on a single sequencing platform. Class I and class II HLA loci were covered by the typing at four-digit resolution. Typing coverage differed by locus: A, B, C, DRB1 and DQB1 were typed in about 629-630 donors, DQA1 in around 500, DPA1 in nearly 610, and DPB1 in around 490. About five DR-DQ haplotypes were treated as single units for association and clustering because of strong linkage in the cohort. On average, over 200,000 unique TCR beta nucleotide sequences were sequenced per donor among some 420 genotyped donors of the cohort, with 15% to 20% of those sequences being non-productive.

The CDR3 has 13 amino acids, counting the end cysteine and phenylalanine. CDR3 DNA only is kept here, 39 bases in frame from base 1. According to the germline V gene (reference sequence), CDR1 reads LNHDA and CDR2 reads SQIVND. V and J are trimmed by 6 bases and 4 bases, and the gene matches miss 5 bases of the junction. Results and caveats for the whole study, not just this receptor: The 87-base-pair reads could not distinguish some IMGT-functional V segments, including TRBV6-2 and TRBV6-3, so those segments were excluded. The study listed 150 to 200 TCR beta chains as associated with cytomegalovirus. The classifier was reported to diagnose cytomegalovirus status with high specificity and sensitivity in both the original cohort and the validation cohort. Because HLA typing was missing for some donors at each locus, association tests included only the typed subset. A later analysis found that HLA-associated TCR beta chains were more clonally expanded and had lower generation probabilities than equally common non-associated chains. Because counts were too low, seventeen rarely observed V segments, including chromosome 9 orphons, were left out of the earlier analysis of 500 to 750 of the donors. A later genetic analysis reported fewer N-insertions in productive TCRs among donors in an Asian-associated ancestry cluster than the roughly 700-donor mean. According to the authors, the approach could potentially be generalized to other disease states and immunological phenotypes. A later genetic analysis associated a missense DCLRE1C variant with V-gene and J-gene trimming of TCR beta chains, and an independent cohort replicated the association. A later analysis reported that several top co-occurrence clusters appeared linked to parvovirus B19, influenza, CMV and Epstein-Barr virus. Three of the identified cytomegalovirus-associated TCR beta chains were confirmed in vitro to be specific for cytomegalovirus antigens. In a later analysis, TCR association rates were found to vary across HLA loci, with the most associated TCRs seen for DRB1 alleles and the fewest for HLA-C alleles. A further reported finding was that TCR beta sequences accurately predicted the HLA-A and HLA-B alleles for most subjects in the first cohort. In a later analysis, most CMV-associated TCR beta chains were found to appear HLA-restricted, with HLA associations seemingly driven largely by CMV exposure. Assigning TCR associations to individual alleles was difficult when HLA alleles, especially DR and DQ, strongly co-occurred. Linkage disequilibrium might explain the correlated functional status among segregating V segments, but an unknown experimental factor could not be ruled out. In this cohort, only TCR beta chains were sequenced, and detectable features were limited by the absence of alpha or paired-chain data. Across donors, most TCR sequences were observed very rarely, whereas some public TCRs were present in many individuals. A cluster of highly shared sequence variants was judged likely to represent a technical artifact of the sequencing pipeline. For the cohort, immune exposure information was limited to CMV serostatus. Roughly uniform sequencing depth across donors was assumed in presence/absence analyses, although this assumption may not hold. An earlier analysis of around 500 of the donors showed that most TCR beta V segments appeared in productive rearrangements either about 90% or about 30% of the time, which broadly matched IMGT annotations. A later analysis associated approximately 17,000 TCR beta sequences with specific HLA alleles at a false discovery rate of 0.05.

Here the chain combines TRBV19 and TRBJ1-1, with 7 bases matching TRBD1. The sequence came from a woman aged 18-35 years in good health and CMV-seronegative. Sequenced input: PBMCs. The encoded CDR3 is CASRWSGGTEAFF. Read as DNA, the sequence is TGTGCCAGTAGATGGTCAGGGGGCACTGAAGCTTTCTTT.